This TCR beta chain originates from a study of Ad26.COV2.S vaccination and SARS-CoV-2 variants (dated by TCRdb to the early 2020s). Regarding the study in general: Vaccine-arm donors came from COV1001, a multicentre, randomized, double-blind, placebo-controlled phase I-IIa trial of Ad26.COV2.S in healthy adults. Ad26.COV2.S was administered intramuscularly at a dose of 5x10^10 or 1x10^11 viral particles, either as one shot or as two shots given 56 days apart. Throughout the experiments and outcome assessment, investigators stayed blinded to trial group allocation. Sequencing of the TCRbeta repertoire served to evaluate the specificity and breadth of SARS-CoV-2-reactive T cell receptors following Ad26.COV2.S vaccination. The TCR-sequenced set comprised approximately 30 samples: about 19 Ad26.COV2.S vaccine recipients, 5 placebo recipients and 8 SARS-CoV-2 convalescent individuals. Participants in the trial were split at random into five groups of five each, receiving low-dose or high-dose Ad26.COV2.S once or twice, or else placebo on both occasions. On the study overall, not on this receptor specifically: Comparable non-spike TCR breadth was observed between vaccine and placebo recipients, consistent with only spike being contained in the vaccine. The study was not powered to compare responses between vaccine doses or regimens. The authors noted that total T cell responses may have been underestimated by the TCR breadth and depth analyses. Substantial breadth of spike-specific CD8+ and CD4+ T cell responses was reported after vaccination. Ad26.COV2.S recipients had higher spike-specific TCR breadth than placebo recipients (P = 0.0014).

The immunoSEQ Assay was the method used to sequence TCRbeta CDR3 regions. After extraction, genomic DNA underwent amplification by bias-controlled multiplex PCR, followed by high-throughput sequencing. The published analysis was carried out like this. To quantify the absolute abundance of every unique TCRbeta CDR3 region, sequences were collapsed and filtered. T cell fraction was estimated by normalization of TCRbeta template counts to usable DNA, with usable DNA being measured through amplification of reference genes present in all nucleated cells. Repertoire TCRs were annotated as SARS-CoV-2-specific when V gene, CDR3 amino acid sequence and J gene were exactly matched to a known reactive TCR set. The reference SARS-CoV-2 TCR set was obtained from MIRA and was filtered for enrichment in COVID-19-positive ImmuneCODE repertoires, whereby public or cross-reactive TCRs were removed. Drawing on the MIRA antigens, annotated TCRs were analysed further at the level of specific ORF or position within ORF. Breadth was defined as annotated unique rearrangements over total unique productive rearrangements; depth was the summed frequency of those rearrangements. TCR breadth was compared between groups using two-sided Wilcoxon rank-sum tests. TCRdb retrieved this table from immuneACCESS and kept in-frame rearrangements only. Not all clones are present; in checked studies, unresolved V genes account for under half, and no reason is known for the remainder. V and J calls and clone size follow that table, whereas D and trimming were derived from the DNA. The table for this sample lists 450,000 to 550,000 clones; about 89% of them were counted only once. 1.7% of the sample is in the top ten clones.

About this clone itself: No cognate antigen has been identified for it. No much larger clone is present one base from it, and per-base qualities are unavailable.

Explained via the paper, the treatment or condition label denotes: around 19 received Ad26.COV2.S at low or high dose, single or two shots; 5 received placebo; per-sample allocation not given. Repertoires of vaccine and placebo recipients were sequenced from samples taken on day 63 after the first injection. Between 29 July and 7 August 2020, Cohort 1b enrolled around 25 adults aged 18-55 years at one site in Boston, USA. Ad26.COV2.S was a replication-incompetent adenovirus type 26 vector that expressed a prefusion-stabilized SARS-CoV-2 spike protein derived from the original Wuhan strain. CDR1 is given as WNHNN and CDR2 as SYGVQD, both from the germline V gene (reference sequence). The cysteine opens and the phenylalanine closes a CDR3 of 13 amino acids. The DNA shown is the 39-base CDR3, in frame from base 1. V is cut by 6 bases and J by 3 bases, and the space between the germline ends is 8 bases.

The source was peripheral blood, collected in a trial of Ad26.COV2.S vaccine versus placebo. The TCR was taken from a person aged 18 to 65 who received the Ad26.COV2.S COVID-19 vaccine or a placebo. The V and J segments used are TRBV10-1 and TRBJ2-2; a confident D gene designation cannot be given. The nucleotides are TGCGCCAGCAGCGCGACCGACACCGGGGAGCTGTTTTTT. Translated, this gives CASSATDTGELFF.